A single T cell receptor beta chain is shown here with its context. Antigen unknown. These data originate in a study of T cells after yellow fever vaccination. UMIs and a universal primer site were added when TCR cDNA was made by 5'RACE template switching. One entry per CDR3 protein results from TCRdb running MiXCR on the 5' RACE reads. The sample holds approximately 160,000 distinct CDR3 sequences; 9.3% are singletons and the top ten take roughly a third. Study-wide results and caveats: Post-booster reappearance was seen for most primary-vaccination clones (nearly 97% CD4, around 88% CD8). Contamination by abundant bulk-population clonotypes could be present in FACS-sorted repertoires.

Germline trimming cut 7 bases from V and 7 bases from J; bases unmatched to any gene: 15. Germline values: CDR1 MDHEN, CDR2 SYDVKM. The CDR3 is made up of 16 amino acids. The sample here was CD8+ T cells sorted from PBMCs, taken 45 days after the yellow fever booster vaccination. The TCR comes from a man in his late teens or twenties who received the YFV17D yellow fever vaccine. The V and J genes are TRBV28 and TRBJ2-1, with 8 bases aligning to TRBD2. The CDR3 protein is CASTPWLAGMGNEQFF. Written as DNA, the CDR3 is TGTGCCAGCACCCCATGGTTAGCGGGAATGGGTAATGAGCAGTTCTTC.